These T cell receptor beta chains were read from a single sample in a study of OX40 agonist ivuxolimab in advanced cancers. Only in-frame clones appear in the TCRdb table, and some are missing; sequencing was by immunoSEQ multiplex PCR. Among some 50,000 clones listed, about 89% were seen once. Material: CD4+ or CD8+ T cells sorted from blood, obtained in a trial of the OX40 agonist ivuxolimab. These receptors were collected from an adult with an advanced solid tumor such as melanoma, head and neck, liver or kidney cancer. CDR3s include the opening cysteine and the closing phenylalanine or tryptophan. D genes are given only for firm matches. Clone size is not always given. Where it is, it says once, few, many or a class for expanded clones.

clone_size d_call j_call v_call cdr3_nt cdr3_aa
few . TRBJ2-2 TRBV7-9 TGTGCCAGCAGCCCTTCATCCACCGGGGAGCTGTTTTTT CASSPSSTGELFF
. TRBD1 TRBJ1-2 TRBV2 TGTGCCAGCGGGGGGACAGCTTTCTATGGCTACACCTTC CASGGTAFYGYTF
once . TRBJ2-4 TRBV6-5 TGTGCCAGCAGTTACTTCGGGGGACGGGCCAAAAACATTCAGTACTTC CASSYFGGRAKNIQYF
. . TRBJ2-1 TRBV6-1 TGTGCCAGCAGTGAAGGGTTGGTTGAGACTTCGGGGTTCTTC CASSEGLVETSGFF
. TRBD2 TRBJ2-1 TRBV30 TGTGCCTCGAGTGGGACTAGCGGGAGGGTTTCTATGGATGAGCAGTTCTTC CASSGTSGRVSMDEQFF
. TRBD1 TRBJ2-7 TRBV7-8 TGTGCCAGCAGACCTTACGGGACAGGGGGTTACGAGCAGTACTTC CASRPYGTGGYEQYF
few . TRBJ1-5 TRBV11-2 TGTGCCAGCAGCTCGGCCCTTCTTGGGCAGCCCCAGCATTTT CASSSALLGQPQHF
. . TRBJ1-5 TRBV19 TGTGCCAGTAGTATTGGAGAGGGTAGGAATCAGCCCCAGCATTTT CASSIGEGRNQPQHF
. . TRBJ2-2 TRBV2 TGTGCCAGTCTGAGGGGGGAAGGAAACACCGGGGAGCTGTTTTTT CASLRGEGNTGELFF
. TRBD1 TRBJ1-1 TRBV7-2 TGTGCCAGCAGCTTAAGGACAGGGAACACTGAAGCTTTCTTT CASSLRTGNTEAFF